This T cell receptor beta chain derives from a study of blood T cells in healthy people across ages. For the study at large: About one barcoded beta molecule per two T cells came from capture by template switching.

Overall study findings and caveats: Conclusively comparing naive with antigen-experienced cells was impossible with unsorted PBMCs. From one million sequenced T cells, diversity estimates were lower bounds. Among long-lived donors, naive CD4+ cells were more numerous and diversity higher than in aged donors.

The table lists this clonotype with many counts. Its antigen is unknown. Combining a sample-barcoded 5' primer with a J-beta primer mix, a second PCR ran for roughly 6 to 12 cycles. TCRdb re-derived calls from the 5' RACE reads in MiXCR, one entry per CDR3 protein. The sample lists about 400,000 distinct CDR3 sequences, roughly half occurring once. The germline V gene has CDR1 SGDLS and CDR2 YYNGEE. V was clipped by 4 bases and J by 6 bases; unmatched bases: 11. The CDR3 has 16 amino acids. This TCR was sampled from a man in his sixties in good health. The sequenced sample was blood. The genes are TRBV9 and TRBJ2-7, with TRBD1 matching 12 bases. In DNA form, the CDR3 reads TGTGCCAGCAGCTCAGGGGGGACAGGGGGCTTAAGCGAGCAGTACTTC. It specifies CASSSGGTGGLSEQYF. The entire variable domain, with the rest obtained from reference TRBV9 and TRBJ2-7, is as follows: DSGVTQTPKHLITATGQRVTLRCSPRSGDLSVYWYQQSLDQGLQFLIQYYNGEERAKGNILERFSAQQFPDLHSELNLSSLELGDSALYFCASSSGGTGGLSEQYFGPGTRLTVT.